This T cell receptor beta chain was documented in a study of blood T cells in healthy people across ages. Study background: Template switching picked up about one barcoded beta molecule for each two T cells.

The study drew donors from healthy Caucasian individuals in Russia aged roughly 6 to 100. Primers used in a second PCR of roughly 6 to 12 cycles were a sample-barcoded 5' primer and a J-beta primer mix. TCRdb recomputed calls from the 5' RACE reads with MiXCR, one row per CDR3 protein. Among about 970,000 distinct CDR3 sequences listed, roughly 51% were seen once. Germline lookup yields CDR1 DFQATT and CDR2 SNEGSKA (reference sequence). V lost 7 bases to trimming and J lost 2 bases, with 11 bases between them. The CDR3 is made up of 12 amino acids. Source material: blood. The V and J genes are TRBV20-1 and TRBJ2-5; D is ambiguous. The receptor's source is an older woman in good health. The CDR3 DNA reads as TGCAGTGGGTGCAACGAGCAAGAGACCCAGTACTTC. This codes for CSGCNEQETQYF.